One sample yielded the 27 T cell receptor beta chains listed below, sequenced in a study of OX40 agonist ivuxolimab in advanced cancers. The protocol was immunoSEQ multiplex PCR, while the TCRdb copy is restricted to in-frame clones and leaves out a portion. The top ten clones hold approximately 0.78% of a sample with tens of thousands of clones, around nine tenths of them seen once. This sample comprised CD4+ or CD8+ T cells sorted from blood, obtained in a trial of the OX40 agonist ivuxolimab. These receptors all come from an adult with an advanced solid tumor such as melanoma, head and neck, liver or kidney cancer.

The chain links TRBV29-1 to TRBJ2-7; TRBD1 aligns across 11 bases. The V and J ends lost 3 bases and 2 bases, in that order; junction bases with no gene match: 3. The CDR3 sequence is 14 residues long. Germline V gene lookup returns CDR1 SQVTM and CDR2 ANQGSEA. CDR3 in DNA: TGCAGCGTTGAGCCGGGACAGGGGGCCTACGAGCAGTACTTC. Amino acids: CSVEPGQGAYEQYF.

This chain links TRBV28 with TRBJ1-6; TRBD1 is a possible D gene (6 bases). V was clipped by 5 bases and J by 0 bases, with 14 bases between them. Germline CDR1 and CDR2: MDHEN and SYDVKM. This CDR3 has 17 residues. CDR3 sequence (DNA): TGTGCCAGCAGTCTCTACCAGACAGGCTCCTATAATTCACCCCTCCACTTT. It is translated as CASSLYQTGSYNSPLHF.

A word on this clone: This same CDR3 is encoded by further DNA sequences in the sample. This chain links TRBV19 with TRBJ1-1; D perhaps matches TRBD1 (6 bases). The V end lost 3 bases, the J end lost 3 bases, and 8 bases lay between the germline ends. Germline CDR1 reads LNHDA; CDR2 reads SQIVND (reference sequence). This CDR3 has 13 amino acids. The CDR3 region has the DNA TGTGCCAGTAGTATCGCAGGGGACACTGAAGCTTTCTTT. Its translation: CASSIAGDTEAFF.

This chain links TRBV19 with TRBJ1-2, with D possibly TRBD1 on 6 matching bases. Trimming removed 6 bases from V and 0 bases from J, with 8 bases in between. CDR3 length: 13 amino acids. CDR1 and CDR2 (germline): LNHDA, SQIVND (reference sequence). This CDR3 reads CASRDRANYGYTF. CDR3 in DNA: TGTGCCAGTAGGGACAGAGCTAACTATGGCTACACCTTC.

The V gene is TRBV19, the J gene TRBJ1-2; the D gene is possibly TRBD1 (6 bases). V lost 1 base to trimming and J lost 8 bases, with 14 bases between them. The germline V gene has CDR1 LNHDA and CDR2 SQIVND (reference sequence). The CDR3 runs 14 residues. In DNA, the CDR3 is TGTGCCAGTAGTATAGGGTCCAGGGGAGGCGGCTACACCTTC. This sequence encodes CASSIGSRGGGYTF.

CDR3 DNA sequence: TGTGCCAGCAGGCCGACTGAGAGGCTGAGCAGTGAAGCTTTCTTT. It specifies CASRPTERLSSEAFF. V gene TRBV6-1 combines with J gene TRBJ1-1, with no clear D. The germline V gene has CDR1 MNHNS and CDR2 SASEGT. The V end was cut by 6 bases, the J end by 7 bases, with 21 bases between. The CDR3 is made up of 15 amino acids.

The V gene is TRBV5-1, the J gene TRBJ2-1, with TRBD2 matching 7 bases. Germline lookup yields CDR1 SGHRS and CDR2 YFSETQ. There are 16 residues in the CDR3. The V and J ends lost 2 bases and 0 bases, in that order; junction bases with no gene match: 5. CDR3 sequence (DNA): TGCGCCAGCAGCTTTGATCGGACTAGCTCCTACAATGAGCAGTTCTTC. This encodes CASSFDRTSSYNEQFF.

The DNA of the CDR3 is TGTGCCAGCAGCACTGAAGCGGGAGGGTACAATGAGCAGTTCTTC. Protein product: CASSTEAGGYNEQFF. The gene calls are TRBV5-4 and TRBJ2-1; TRBD2 matches 10 bases. Trimming removed 4 bases from V and 4 bases from J; junction bases left unmatched: 5. Per the germline V gene, CDR1 is SGHNT and CDR2 is YYREEE (reference sequence). This CDR3 has 15 residues.

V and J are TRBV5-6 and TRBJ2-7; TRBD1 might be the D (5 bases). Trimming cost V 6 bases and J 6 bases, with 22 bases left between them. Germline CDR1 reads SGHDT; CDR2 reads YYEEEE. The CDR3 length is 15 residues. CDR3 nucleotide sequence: TGTGCCAGCACCCGGATAGGGGTTCGTGGTAGCGAGCAGTACTTC. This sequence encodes CASTRIGVRGSEQYF.

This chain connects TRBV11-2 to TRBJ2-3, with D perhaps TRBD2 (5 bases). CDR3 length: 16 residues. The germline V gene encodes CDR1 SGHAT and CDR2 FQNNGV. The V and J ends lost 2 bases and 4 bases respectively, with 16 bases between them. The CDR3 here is CASSLRIGREPDTQYF. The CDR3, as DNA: TGTGCCAGCAGCTTAAGAATTGGACGGGAACCAGATACGCAGTATTTT.

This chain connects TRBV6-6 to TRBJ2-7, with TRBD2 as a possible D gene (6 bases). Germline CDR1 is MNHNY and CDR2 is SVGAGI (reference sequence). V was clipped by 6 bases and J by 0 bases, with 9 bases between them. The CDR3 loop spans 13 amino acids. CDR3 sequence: CASRGLASYEQYF. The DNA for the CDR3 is TGTGCCAGCAGGGGACTTGCCTCCTACGAGCAGTACTTC.

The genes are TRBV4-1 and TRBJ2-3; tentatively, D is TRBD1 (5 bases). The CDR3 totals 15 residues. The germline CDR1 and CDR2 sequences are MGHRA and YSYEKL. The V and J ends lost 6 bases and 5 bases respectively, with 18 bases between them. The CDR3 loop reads CASRTARALRDTQYF. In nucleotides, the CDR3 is TGCGCCAGCAGAACCGCCAGGGCGTTAAGAGATACGCAGTATTTT.

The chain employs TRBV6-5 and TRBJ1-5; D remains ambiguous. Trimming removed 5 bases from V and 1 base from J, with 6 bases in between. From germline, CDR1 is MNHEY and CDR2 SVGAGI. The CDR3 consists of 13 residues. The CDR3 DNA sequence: TGTGCCAGCAGTCGGGGAAGCAATCAGCCCCAGCATTTT. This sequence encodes CASSRGSNQPQHF.

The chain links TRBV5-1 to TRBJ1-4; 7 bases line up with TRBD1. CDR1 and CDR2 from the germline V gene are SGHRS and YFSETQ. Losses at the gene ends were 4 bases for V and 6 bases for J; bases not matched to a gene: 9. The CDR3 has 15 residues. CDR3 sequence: CASSPEGARDEKLFF. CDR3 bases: TGCGCCAGCAGCCCCGAGGGGGCCCGGGATGAAAAACTGTTTTTT.

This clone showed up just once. CDR3 sequence reads: CASSRDRGNTEAFF. For the CDR3, the DNA is TGTGCCAGCAGTCGGGACAGGGGGAACACTGAAGCTTTCTTT. The chain is built from TRBV2 and TRBJ1-1, with TRBD1 matching 10 bases. The CDR3 is 14 residues long. Germline values: CDR1 SNHLY, CDR2 FYNNEI. V shed 5 bases and J 1 base; nucleotides not matched to a gene: 1.

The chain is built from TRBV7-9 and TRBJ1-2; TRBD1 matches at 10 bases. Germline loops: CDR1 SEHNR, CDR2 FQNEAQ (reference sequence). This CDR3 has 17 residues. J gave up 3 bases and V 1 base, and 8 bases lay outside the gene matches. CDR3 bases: TGTGCCAGCAGCTTAGGTTTGGGACAGGGGTTGGACTATGGCTACACCTTC. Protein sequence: CASSLGLGQGLDYGYTF.

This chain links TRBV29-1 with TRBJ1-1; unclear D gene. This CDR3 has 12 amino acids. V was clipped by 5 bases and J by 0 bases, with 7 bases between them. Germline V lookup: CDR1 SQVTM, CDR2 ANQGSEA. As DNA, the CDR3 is TGCAGCGTTCGACCGTTGAACACTGAAGCTTTCTTT. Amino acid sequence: CSVRPLNTEAFF.

CDR3 in DNA: TGTGCCAGCAGCTTAGGACCATCCGAGCAGTACTTC. Encoded protein: CASSLGPSEQYF. The gene calls are TRBV11-2 and TRBJ2-7; D is undetermined. Germline V gene lookup returns CDR1 SGHAT and CDR2 FQNNGV. The CDR3 extends over 12 amino acids. V lost 1 base, J lost 6 bases, and 7 bases lay in between. Drawing the rest from reference TRBV11-2 and TRBJ2-7, the complete variable domain is EAGVAQSPRYKIIEKRQSVAFWCNPISGHATLYWYQQILGQGPKLLIQFQNNGVVDDSQLPKDRFSAERLKGVDSTLKIQPAKLEDSAVYLCASSLGPSEQYFGPGTRLTVT.

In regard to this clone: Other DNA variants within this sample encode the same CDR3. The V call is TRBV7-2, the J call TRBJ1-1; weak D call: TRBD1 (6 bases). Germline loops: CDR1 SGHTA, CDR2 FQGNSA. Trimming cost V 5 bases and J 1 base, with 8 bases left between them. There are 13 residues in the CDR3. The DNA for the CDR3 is TGTGCCAGCAGCCTCAGGGGGAACACTGAAGCTTTCTTT. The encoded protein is CASSLRGNTEAFF.

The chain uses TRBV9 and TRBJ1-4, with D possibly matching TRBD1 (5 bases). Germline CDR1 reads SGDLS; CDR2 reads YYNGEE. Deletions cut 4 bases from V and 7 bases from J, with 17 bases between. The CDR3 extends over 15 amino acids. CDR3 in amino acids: CASSFGGEKSEKLFF. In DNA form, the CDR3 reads TGTGCCAGCAGCTTCGGAGGGGAGAAAAGTGAAAAACTGTTTTTT.

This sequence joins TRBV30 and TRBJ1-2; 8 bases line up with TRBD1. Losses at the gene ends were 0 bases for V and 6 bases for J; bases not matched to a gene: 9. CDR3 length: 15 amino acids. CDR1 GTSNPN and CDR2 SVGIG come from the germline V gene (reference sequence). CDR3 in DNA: TGTGCCTGGAGTGTAAGTCCAGGGGGCGGTGATGGCTACACCTTC. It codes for CAWSVSPGGGDGYTF.

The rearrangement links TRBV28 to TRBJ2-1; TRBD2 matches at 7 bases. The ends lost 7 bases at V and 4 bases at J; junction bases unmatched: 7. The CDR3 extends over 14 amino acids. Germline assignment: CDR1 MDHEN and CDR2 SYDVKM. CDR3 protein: CASNEAGAYNEQFF. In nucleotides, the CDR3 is TGTGCCAGCAATGAGGCGGGAGCTTACAATGAGCAGTTCTTC.

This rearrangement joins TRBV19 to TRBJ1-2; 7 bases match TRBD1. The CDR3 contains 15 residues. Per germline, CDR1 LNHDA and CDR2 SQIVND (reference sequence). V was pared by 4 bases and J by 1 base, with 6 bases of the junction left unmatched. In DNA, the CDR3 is TGTGCCAGTAGTACAGGACAGGATCTTAACTATGGCTACACCTTC. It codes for CASSTGQDLNYGYTF. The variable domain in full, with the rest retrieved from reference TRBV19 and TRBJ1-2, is DGGITQSPKYLFRKEGQNVTLSCEQNLNHDAMYWYRQDPGQGLRLIYYSQIVNDFQKGDIAEGYSVSREKKESFPLTVTSAQKNPTAFYLCASSTGQDLNYGYTFGSGTRLTVV.

Here the CDR3 reads CASRGSRNTGELFF. The CDR3 region has the DNA TGTGCCAGCAGGGGGTCCAGGAACACCGGGGAGCTGTTTTTT. The rearrangement links TRBV28 to TRBJ2-2; the D is unclear. Germline V gene lookup returns CDR1 MDHEN and CDR2 SYDVKM. CDR3 size: 14 residues. The germline V and J ends were trimmed by 6 bases and 1 base, with 9 bases remaining between them. Supplemented by reference TRBV28 and TRBJ2-2, the full variable domain reads DVKVTQSSRYLVKRTGEKVFLECVQDMDHENMFWYRQDPGLGLRLIYFSYDVKMKEKGDIPEGYSVSREKKERFSLILESASTNQTSMYLCASRGSRNTGELFFGEGSRLTVL.

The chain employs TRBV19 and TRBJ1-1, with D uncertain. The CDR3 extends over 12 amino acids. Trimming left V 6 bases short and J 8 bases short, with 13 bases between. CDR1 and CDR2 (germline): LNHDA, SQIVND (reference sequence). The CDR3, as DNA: TGTGCCAGTAGCCGGGTATCGACGGAAGCTTTCTTT. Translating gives CASSRVSTEAFF.

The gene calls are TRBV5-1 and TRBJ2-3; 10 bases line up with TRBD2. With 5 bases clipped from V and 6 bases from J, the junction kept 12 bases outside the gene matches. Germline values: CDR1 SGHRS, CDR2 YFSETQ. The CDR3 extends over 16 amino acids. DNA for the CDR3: TGCGCCAGCAGTCCACCCCTAGCGGGAGTTTTGGATACGCAGTATTTT. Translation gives CASSPPLAGVLDTQYF. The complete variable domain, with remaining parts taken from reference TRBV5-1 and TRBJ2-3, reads KAGVTQTPRYLIKTRGQQVTLSCSPISGHRSVSWYQQTPGQGLQFLFEYFSETQRNKGNFPGRFSGRQFSNSRSEMNVSTLELGDSALYLCASSPPLAGVLDTQYFGPGTRLTVL.

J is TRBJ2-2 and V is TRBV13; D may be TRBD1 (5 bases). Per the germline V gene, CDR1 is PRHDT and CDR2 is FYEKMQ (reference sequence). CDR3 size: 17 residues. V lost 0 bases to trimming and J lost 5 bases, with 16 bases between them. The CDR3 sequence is CASSLGNRILATGELFF. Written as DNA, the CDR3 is TGTGCCAGCAGCTTAGGGAACAGGATCCTGGCTACCGGGGAGCTGTTTTTT.